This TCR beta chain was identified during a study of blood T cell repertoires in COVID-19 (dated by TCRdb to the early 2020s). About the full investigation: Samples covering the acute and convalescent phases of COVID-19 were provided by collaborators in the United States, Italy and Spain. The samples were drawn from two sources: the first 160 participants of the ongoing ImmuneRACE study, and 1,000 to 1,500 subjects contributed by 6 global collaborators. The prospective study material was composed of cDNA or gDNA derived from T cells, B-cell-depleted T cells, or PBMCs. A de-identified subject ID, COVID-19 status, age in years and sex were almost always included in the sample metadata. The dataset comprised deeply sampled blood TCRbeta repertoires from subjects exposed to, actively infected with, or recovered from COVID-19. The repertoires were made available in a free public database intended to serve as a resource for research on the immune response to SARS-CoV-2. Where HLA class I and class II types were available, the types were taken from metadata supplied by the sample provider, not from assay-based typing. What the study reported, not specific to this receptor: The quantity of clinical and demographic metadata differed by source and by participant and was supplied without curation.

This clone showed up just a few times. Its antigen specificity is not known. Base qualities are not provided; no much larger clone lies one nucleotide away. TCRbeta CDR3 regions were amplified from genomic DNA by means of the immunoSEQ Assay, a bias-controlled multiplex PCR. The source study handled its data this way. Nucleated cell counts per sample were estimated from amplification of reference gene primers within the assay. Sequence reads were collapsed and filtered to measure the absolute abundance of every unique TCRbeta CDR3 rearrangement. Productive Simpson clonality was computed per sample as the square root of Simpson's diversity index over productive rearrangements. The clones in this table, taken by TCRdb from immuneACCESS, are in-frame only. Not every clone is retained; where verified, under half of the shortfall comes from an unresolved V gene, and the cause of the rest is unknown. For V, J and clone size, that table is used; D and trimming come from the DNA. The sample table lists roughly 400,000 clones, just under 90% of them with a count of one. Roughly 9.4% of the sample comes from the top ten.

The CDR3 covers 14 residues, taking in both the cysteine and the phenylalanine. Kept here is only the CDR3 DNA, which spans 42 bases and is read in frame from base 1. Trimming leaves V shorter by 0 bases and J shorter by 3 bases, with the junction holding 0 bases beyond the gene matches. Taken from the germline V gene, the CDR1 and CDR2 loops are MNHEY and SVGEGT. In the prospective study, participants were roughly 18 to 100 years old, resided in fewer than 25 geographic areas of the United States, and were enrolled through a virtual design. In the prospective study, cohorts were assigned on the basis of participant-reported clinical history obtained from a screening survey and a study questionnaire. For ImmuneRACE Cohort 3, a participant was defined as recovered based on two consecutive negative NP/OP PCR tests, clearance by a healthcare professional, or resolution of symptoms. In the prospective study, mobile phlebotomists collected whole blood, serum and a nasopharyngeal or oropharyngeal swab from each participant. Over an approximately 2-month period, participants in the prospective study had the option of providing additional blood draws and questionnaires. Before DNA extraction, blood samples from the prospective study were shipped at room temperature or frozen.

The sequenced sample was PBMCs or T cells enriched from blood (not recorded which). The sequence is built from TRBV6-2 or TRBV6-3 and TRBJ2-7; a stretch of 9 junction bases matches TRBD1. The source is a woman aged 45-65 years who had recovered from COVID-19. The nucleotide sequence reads TGTGCCAGCAGTTACTCGACAGGGGGCTACGAGCAGTACTTC. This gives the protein CASSYSTGGYEQYF.